This T cell receptor beta chain comes out of a study of blood T cell repertoires in COVID-19. Study-level background: COVID-19 samples, acute and convalescent, were from the United States, Italy and Spain. PBMCs, B-cell-depleted T cells, or T cells provided the cDNA or gDNA that made up the material.

Per the authors' pipeline: Estimates of nucleated cell counts were drawn from the amplification of reference gene primers. Repertoires were generated with immunoSEQ multiplex PCR, while TCRdb's copy carries only in-frame clones and drops some. That table supplies the V and J calls and clone size; D and trimming were determined from the DNA. Here the sample spans about 110,000 clones, around 88% being singletons. Germline trimming cut 1 base from V and 2 bases from J; bases unmatched to any gene: 8. This CDR3 is built from 16 residues. CDR1 is LGHDT, CDR2 YNNKEL, per germline (reference sequence). The clonotype originates from a woman aged 45-59 years with active or convalescent COVID-19. Sequencing used peripheral blood. The chain joins TRBV3-1 (or the pseudogene TRBV3-2) to TRBJ2-7; 7 nucleotides agree with TRBD2. The CDR3 loop reads CASSQGMGGTPYEQYF. The CDR3 nucleotides read TGTGCCAGCAGCCAAGGGATGGGGGGGACTCCCTACGAGCAGTACTTC.